This paragraph reports one T cell receptor gamma chain. This clone is categorized as large (0.1 to 1%). Its antigen target is currently unknown. This may arise from a read error, as a much more abundant clone is one base away. This same CDR3 is encoded by further DNA sequences in the sample. The data belong to a study of gammadelta T cells in human blood (dated by TCRdb to the early 2020s). Overall study outcomes, separate from this receptor: The study reported that microbial exposure appeared to drive polyclonal expansion of innate gamma-delta T cells immediately after birth.

The library relied on RT-PCR. The sequencing machine was an Illumina MiSeq. After TCRdb called clones again from the public reads with CATT, rows with identical DNA were merged. The sample table records about 220 gamma-chain clones; roughly 5.2% of these occur just once. In total, the top ten clones hold roughly 41% of the sample. Looking up the germline V gene (reference sequence) yields CDR1 GITISATS and CDR2 ISYDGTV. The CDR3 goes from the cysteine to the phenylalanine over 16 residues. Solely the CDR3 DNA is kept, with 48 bases framed from the first base. V ends up 1 base short and J 4 bases short, with an unmatched junction base count of 1.

Input material: Vgamma9Vdelta2 gamma-delta T cells from adult blood. The sequence is built from TRGV9 and TRGJP. The clonotype originates from a human donor. The sequenced DNA is TGTGCCTTGTGGGAGGTTCAAGAGTTGGGCAAAAAAATCAAGGTATTT. The resulting protein is CALWEVQELGKKIKVF.